These 20 T cell receptor beta chains share one sample of origin, sequenced in a study of T cell responses to AZD1222 COVID-19 vaccine. The protocol was immunoSEQ multiplex PCR, while the TCRdb copy is restricted to in-frame clones and leaves out a portion. The table has 200,000 or so clones, about 94% seen once. Sequences were derived from peripheral blood, sampled 28 days after the second AZD1222 dose. The receptors derive from an adult who received the AZD1222 COVID-19 vaccine.

This chain uses TRBV6-2 or TRBV6-3 with TRBJ2-7, with D hard to call. The CDR3 runs 13 residues. The V gene lost 0 bases and the J gene lost 3 bases, with 6 bases spanning the gap. CDR1 and CDR2 (germline): MNHEY, SVGEGT. CDR3: CASSYSLYYEQYF. Here the CDR3 DNA reads TGTGCCAGCAGTTACTCTCTTTACTACGAGCAGTACTTC.

This clone was counted a few times. V is TRBV5-5 and J is TRBJ1-5, with a tentative D call TRBD1 (5 bases). Germline-derived CDR1 and CDR2 are SGHKS and YYEKEE (reference sequence). The CDR3 is 14 residues long. Deletions cut 5 bases from V and 9 bases from J, with 18 bases between. CDR3 residues: CASRGTAVAGPQHF. The CDR3 coding sequence is TGTGCCAGCAGAGGGACCGCCGTGGCGGGGCCCCAGCATTTT.

The gene calls are TRBV11-3 and TRBJ2-1; TRBD1 might be the D (6 bases). The CDR3 is made up of 13 amino acids. The V gene's germline CDR1 is SGHNT and CDR2 YENEEA. Deletions cut 5 bases from V and 10 bases from J, with 15 bases between. The CDR3 region is CASSGGPAQEQFF. CDR3 nucleotides: TGTGCCAGCAGCGGGGGCCCGGCCCAGGAGCAGTTCTTC.

This rearrangement joins TRBV5-1 to TRBJ2-7; D not resolved. Trimming took 0 bases from V and 0 from J, leaving 13 bases between them. Looked up from germline, CDR1 is SGHRS and CDR2 is YFSETQ. The CDR3 totals 16 residues. The CDR3 loop reads CASSLGPRKSSYEQYF. CDR3 DNA: TGCGCCAGCAGCTTGGGTCCCAGGAAAAGCTCCTACGAGCAGTACTTC.

The genes are TRBV6-1 and TRBJ1-2, with D unresolved. Germline V gene data show CDR1 as MNHNS and CDR2 as SASEGT. The CDR3 sequence is 14 residues long. The V and J ends lost 0 bases and 5 bases respectively, with 10 bases between them. CDR3 sequence: CASSEARVGYGYTF. CDR3 DNA sequence: TGTGCCAGCAGTGAAGCGAGGGTTGGGTATGGCTACACCTTC.

The rearrangement uses TRBV12-3 or TRBV12-4 and TRBJ1-5; no reliable D call. The CDR3 length is 13 residues. Trimming took off 4 bases at V and 6 bases at J, with 10 bases between the two ends. The chain's CDR3 is CASSSQDGQPQHF. The CDR3 DNA sequence: TGTGCCAGCAGTTCCCAGGACGGTCAGCCCCAGCATTTT.

The CDR3 spells CATSRDPRSSRGSVVGYTF. The DNA for the CDR3 is TGTGCCACCAGCAGAGATCCACGCTCATCCAGGGGGTCGGTAGTTGGCTACACCTTC. The J gene is TRBJ1-2, the V gene TRBV15; TRBD1 agrees at 7 bases. The length of the CDR3 is 19 residues. Germline values: CDR1 LNHNV, CDR2 YYDKDF (reference sequence). Trimming took 0 bases from V and 7 from J; bases not matched to a gene: 20.

The CDR3: CASSLRWVGPNEQFF. In DNA, the CDR3 is TGTGCCAGCAGCTTACGTTGGGTGGGTCCCAATGAGCAGTTCTTC. The chain has TRBV11-3 and TRBJ2-1; D is ambiguous. The CDR3 is 15 amino acids. Per the germline V gene, CDR1 is SGHNT and CDR2 is YENEEA. The V and J ends lost 2 bases and 6 bases respectively, with 14 bases between them.

In its sample, this clone was seen once. The chain joins TRBV5-6 to TRBJ2-1; 12 nucleotides match TRBD2. Germline CDR1 is SGHDT and CDR2 is YYEEEE. The length of the CDR3 is 15 residues. V was clipped by 3 bases and J by 4 bases; unmatched bases: 2. The CDR3 here is CASSSLAGGYNEQFF. Here the CDR3 DNA reads TGTGCCAGCAGCTCACTAGCGGGGGGTTACAATGAGCAGTTCTTC.

This clone was recorded once. The rearrangement uses TRBV6-5 and TRBJ1-2; D unresolved. The CDR3 sequence is 14 residues long. Per the germline V gene, CDR1 is MNHEY and CDR2 is SVGAGI. V dropped 2 bases and J dropped 4 bases, with 11 bases sitting between them. The CDR3 region is CASSYNRVPYGYTF. The CDR3 DNA is TGTGCCAGCAGTTACAATAGGGTACCCTATGGCTACACCTTC.

The chain has TRBV18 and TRBJ1-1; TRBD1 is a possible D gene (6 bases). Deletions cut 0 bases from V and 5 bases from J, with 10 bases between. Looked up from germline, CDR1 is KGHSH and CDR2 is LQKENI. This CDR3 is built from 14 residues. The CDR3 spells CASSPPKGETEAFF. CDR3 nucleotide sequence: TGTGCCAGCTCACCACCGAAGGGGGAGACTGAAGCTTTCTTT.

The sample holds a few counts of this clone. The chain recombines TRBV9 with TRBJ2-2; TRBD2 is a possible D gene (6 bases). Germline loops: CDR1 SGDLS, CDR2 YYNGEE. The CDR3 spans 15 residues. Trimming removed 1 base at V and 4 bases at J, with 11 bases between. CDR3 nucleotide sequence: TGTGCCAGCAGCGTAACGGGGGTGGGCACCGGGGAGCTGTTTTTT. Translating it yields CASSVTGVGTGELFF. The entire variable domain, with the rest obtained from reference TRBV9 and TRBJ2-2, is as follows: DSGVTQTPKHLITATGQRVTLRCSPRSGDLSVYWYQQSLDQGLQFLIQYYNGEERAKGNILERFSAQQFPDLHSELNLSSLELGDSALYFCASSVTGVGTGELFFGEGSRLTVL.

The V and J genes are TRBV4-1 and TRBJ1-2; D possibly corresponds to TRBD1 (5 bases). Germline loops: CDR1 MGHRA, CDR2 YSYEKL. CDR3 size: 18 residues. V was pared by 1 base and J by 8 bases, with 26 bases between. CDR3 sequence (DNA): TGCGCCAGCAGCCAAGGGGGGTCGGGGAGGAGGGTGGAAGAAGGCTACACCTTC. Translating it yields CASSQGGSGRRVEEGYTF.

The rearrangement links TRBV11-2 to TRBJ2-2, with D possibly matching TRBD2 (5 bases). Trimming shortened V by 5 bases and J by 1 base, and 20 bases separated the two germline ends. This CDR3 contains 18 residues. Per the germline V gene, CDR1 is SGHAT and CDR2 is FQNNGV. The CDR3 sequence is CASSTFAARGRNTGELFF. In DNA, the CDR3 is TGTGCCAGCAGCACCTTTGCCGCCCGAGGGAGGAACACCGGGGAGCTGTTTTTT.

The chain joins TRBV5-8 to TRBJ2-2; D is possibly TRBD1 (5 bases). The CDR3 loop spans 15 amino acids. Trimming removed 0 bases at V and 3 bases at J, with 9 bases between. The germline V gene has CDR1 SGHTS and CDR2 YDEGEE. The DNA of the CDR3 is TGTGCCAGCAGCTTGGTGGGGCTCGACACCGGGGAGCTGTTTTTT. Translated: CASSLVGLDTGELFF.

This clone was seen just once. This sequence joins TRBV7-2 and TRBJ1-3; weak D call: TRBD1 (6 bases). V was trimmed by 5 bases and J by 4 bases, leaving 18 bases between them. The CDR3 runs to 16 residues. Looked up from germline, CDR1 is SGHTA and CDR2 is FQGNSA. The CDR3 region is CASSPKLGAGGNTIYF. DNA for the CDR3: TGTGCCAGCAGCCCCAAGTTGGGGGCAGGAGGAAACACCATATATTTT.

This chain links TRBV7-9 with TRBJ2-2; possible D gene TRBD1, 6 bases. Trimming stripped 0 bases from V and 6 bases from J, with 14 bases between. The V gene's germline CDR1 is SEHNR and CDR2 FQNEAQ (reference sequence). The CDR3 is 16 residues long. CDR3: CASSLAAGTLAGELFF. The CDR3 DNA sequence: TGTGCCAGCAGCTTAGCGGCCGGGACATTAGCCGGGGAGCTGTTTTTT.

The chain has TRBV5-1 and TRBJ2-2, with TRBD2 identical over 9 bases. The CDR3 covers 17 residues. V lost 4 bases, J lost 3 bases, and 10 bases stayed unmatched. CDR1 is SGHRS, CDR2 YFSETQ, per germline. The CDR3 is CASSGGGLAGYTGELFF. The CDR3 DNA is TGCGCCAGCAGCGGCGGGGGCCTAGCGGGGTACACCGGGGAGCTGTTTTTT.

V is TRBV6-5 and J is TRBJ1-1; the D is unclear. The CDR3 length is 14 residues. Trimming pared 4 bases from V and 2 bases from J, leaving 11 bases between. Germline V gene data show CDR1 as MNHEY and CDR2 as SVGAGI. The CDR3 reads CASSSTGTNTEAFF. The CDR3 bases are TGTGCCAGCAGTTCGACGGGAACAAACACTGAAGCTTTCTTT.

The rearrangement uses TRBV9 and TRBJ2-1; 9 positions match TRBD1. V was clipped by 7 bases and J by 4 bases; unmatched bases: 6. The length of the CDR3 is 14 residues. Germline loops: CDR1 SGDLS, CDR2 YYNGEE. CDR3 protein: CASSGTGPYNEQFF. The CDR3 DNA reads as TGTGCCAGCTCCGGGACAGGGCCGTACAATGAGCAGTTCTTC. Combining the CDR3 with reference TRBV9 and TRBJ2-1 gives the whole variable domain DSGVTQTPKHLITATGQRVTLRCSPRSGDLSVYWYQQSLDQGLQFLIQYYNGEERAKGNILERFSAQQFPDLHSELNLSSLELGDSALYFCASSGTGPYNEQFFGPGTRLTVL.